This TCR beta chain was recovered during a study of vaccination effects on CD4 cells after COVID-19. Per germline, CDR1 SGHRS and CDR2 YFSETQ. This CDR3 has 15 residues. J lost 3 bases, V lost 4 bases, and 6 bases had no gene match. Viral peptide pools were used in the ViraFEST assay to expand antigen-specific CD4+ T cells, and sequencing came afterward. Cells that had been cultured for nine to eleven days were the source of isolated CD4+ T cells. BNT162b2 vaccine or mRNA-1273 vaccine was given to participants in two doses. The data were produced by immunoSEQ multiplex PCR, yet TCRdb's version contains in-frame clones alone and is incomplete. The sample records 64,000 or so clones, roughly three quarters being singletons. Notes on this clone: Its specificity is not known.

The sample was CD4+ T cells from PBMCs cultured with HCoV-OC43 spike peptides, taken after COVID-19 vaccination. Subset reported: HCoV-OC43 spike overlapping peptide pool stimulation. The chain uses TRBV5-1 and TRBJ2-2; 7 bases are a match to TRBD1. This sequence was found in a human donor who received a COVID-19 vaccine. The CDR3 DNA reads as TGCGCCAGCAGCAACGACAGGGTTTACACCGGGGAGCTGTTTTTT. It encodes CASSNDRVYTGELFF.